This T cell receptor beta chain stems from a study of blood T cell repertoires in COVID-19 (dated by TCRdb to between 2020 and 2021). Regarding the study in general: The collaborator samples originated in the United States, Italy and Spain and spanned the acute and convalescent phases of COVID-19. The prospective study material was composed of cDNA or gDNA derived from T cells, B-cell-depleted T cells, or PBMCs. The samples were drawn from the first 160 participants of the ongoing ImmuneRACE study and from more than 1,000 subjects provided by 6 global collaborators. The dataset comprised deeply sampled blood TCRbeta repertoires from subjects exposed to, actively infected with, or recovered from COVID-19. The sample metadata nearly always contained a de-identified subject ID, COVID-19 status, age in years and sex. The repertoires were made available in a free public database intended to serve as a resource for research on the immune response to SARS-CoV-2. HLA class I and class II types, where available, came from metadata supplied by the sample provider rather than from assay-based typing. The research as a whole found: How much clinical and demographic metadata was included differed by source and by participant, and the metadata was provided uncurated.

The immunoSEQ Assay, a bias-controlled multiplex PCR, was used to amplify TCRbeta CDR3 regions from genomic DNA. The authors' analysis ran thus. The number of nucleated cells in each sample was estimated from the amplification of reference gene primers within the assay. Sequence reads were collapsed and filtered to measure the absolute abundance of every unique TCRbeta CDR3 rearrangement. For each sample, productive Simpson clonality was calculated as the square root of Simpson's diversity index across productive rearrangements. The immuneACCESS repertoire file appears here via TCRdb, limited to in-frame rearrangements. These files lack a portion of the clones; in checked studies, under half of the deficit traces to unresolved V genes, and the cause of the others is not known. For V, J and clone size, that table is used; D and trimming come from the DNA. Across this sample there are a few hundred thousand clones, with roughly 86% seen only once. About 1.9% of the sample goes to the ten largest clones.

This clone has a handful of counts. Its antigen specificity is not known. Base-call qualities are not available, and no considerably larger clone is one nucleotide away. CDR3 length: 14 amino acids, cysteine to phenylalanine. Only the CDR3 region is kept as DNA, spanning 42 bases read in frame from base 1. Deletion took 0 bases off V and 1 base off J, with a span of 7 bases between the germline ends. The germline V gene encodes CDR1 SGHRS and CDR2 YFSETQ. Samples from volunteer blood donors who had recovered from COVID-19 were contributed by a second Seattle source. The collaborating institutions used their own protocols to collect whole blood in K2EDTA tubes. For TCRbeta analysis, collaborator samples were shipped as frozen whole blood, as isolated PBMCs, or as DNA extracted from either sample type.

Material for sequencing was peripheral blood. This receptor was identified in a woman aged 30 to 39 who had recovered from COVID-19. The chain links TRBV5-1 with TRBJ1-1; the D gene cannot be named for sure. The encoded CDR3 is CASSLAPRNTEAFF. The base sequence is TGCGCCAGCAGCTTGGCGCCGAGGAACACTGAAGCTTTCTTT.